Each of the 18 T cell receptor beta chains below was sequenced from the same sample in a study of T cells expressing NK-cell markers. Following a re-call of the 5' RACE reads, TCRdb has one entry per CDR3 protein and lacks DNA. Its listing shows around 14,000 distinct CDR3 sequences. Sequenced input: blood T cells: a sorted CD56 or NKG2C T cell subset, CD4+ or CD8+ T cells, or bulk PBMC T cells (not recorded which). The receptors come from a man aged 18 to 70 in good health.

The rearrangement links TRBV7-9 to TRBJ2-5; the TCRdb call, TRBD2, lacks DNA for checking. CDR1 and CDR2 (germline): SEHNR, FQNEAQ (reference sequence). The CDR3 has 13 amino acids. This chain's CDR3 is CASRTSAQETQYF.

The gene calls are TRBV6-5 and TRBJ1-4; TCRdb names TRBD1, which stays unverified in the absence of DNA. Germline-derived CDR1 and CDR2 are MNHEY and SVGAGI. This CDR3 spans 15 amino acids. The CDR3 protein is CASSYYRQGGEKLFF.

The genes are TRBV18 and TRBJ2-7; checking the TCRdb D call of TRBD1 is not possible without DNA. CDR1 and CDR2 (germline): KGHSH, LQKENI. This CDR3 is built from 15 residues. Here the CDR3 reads CASSPPGTGPYEQYF.

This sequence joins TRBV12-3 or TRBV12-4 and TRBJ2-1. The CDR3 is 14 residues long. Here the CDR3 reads CASSLGGTYNEQFF.

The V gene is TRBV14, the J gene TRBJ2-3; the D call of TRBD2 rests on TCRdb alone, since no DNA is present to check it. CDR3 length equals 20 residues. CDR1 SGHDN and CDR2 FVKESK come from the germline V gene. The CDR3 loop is CASSQARWGHAGGSTDTQYF.

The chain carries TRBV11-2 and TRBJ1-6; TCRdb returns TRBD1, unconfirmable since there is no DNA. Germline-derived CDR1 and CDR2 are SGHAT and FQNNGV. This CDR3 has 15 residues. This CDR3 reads CASSFETGGNSPLHF.

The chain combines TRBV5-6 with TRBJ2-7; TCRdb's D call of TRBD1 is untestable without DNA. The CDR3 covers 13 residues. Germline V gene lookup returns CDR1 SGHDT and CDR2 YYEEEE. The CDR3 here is CASRGIGVNEQYF.

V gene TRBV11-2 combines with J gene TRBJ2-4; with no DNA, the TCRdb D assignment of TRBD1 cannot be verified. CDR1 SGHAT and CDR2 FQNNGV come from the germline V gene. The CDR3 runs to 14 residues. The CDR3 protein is CASSSTGAKNIQYF.

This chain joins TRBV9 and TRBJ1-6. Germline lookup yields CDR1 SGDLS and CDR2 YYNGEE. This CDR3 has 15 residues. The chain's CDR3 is CASSVAWGYNSPLHF. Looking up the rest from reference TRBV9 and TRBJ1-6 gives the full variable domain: DSGVTQTPKHLITATGQRVTLRCSPRSGDLSVYWYQQSLDQGLQFLIQYYNGEERAKGNILERFSAQQFPDLHSELNLSSLELGDSALYFCASSVAWGYNSPLHFGNGTRLTVT.

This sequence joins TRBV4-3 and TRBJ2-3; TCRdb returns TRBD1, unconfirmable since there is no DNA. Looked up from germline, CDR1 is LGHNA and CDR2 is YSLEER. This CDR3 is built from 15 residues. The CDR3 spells CASSMSRGWSDTQYF.

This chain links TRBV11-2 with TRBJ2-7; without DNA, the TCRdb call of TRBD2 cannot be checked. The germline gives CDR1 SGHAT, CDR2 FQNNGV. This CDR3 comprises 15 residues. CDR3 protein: CASNPADYSSYEQYF.

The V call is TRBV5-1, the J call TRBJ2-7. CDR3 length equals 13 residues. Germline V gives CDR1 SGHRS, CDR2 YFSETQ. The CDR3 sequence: CASSSDSFYEQYF.

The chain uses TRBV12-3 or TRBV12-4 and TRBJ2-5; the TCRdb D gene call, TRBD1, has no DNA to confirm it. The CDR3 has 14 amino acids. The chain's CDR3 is CASSSDSPQETQYF.

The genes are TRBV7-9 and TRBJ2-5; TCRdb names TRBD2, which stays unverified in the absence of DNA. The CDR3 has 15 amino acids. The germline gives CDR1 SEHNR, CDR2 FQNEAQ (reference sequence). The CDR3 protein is CASTRTSGLQETQYF.

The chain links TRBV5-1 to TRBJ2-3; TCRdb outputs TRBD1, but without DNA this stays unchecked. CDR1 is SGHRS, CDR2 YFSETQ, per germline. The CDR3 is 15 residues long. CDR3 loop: CASNTGAGSTDTQYF.

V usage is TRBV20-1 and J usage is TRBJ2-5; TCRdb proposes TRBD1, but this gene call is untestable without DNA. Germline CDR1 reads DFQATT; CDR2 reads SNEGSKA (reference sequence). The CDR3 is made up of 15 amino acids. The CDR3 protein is CSARDSARGQETQYF.

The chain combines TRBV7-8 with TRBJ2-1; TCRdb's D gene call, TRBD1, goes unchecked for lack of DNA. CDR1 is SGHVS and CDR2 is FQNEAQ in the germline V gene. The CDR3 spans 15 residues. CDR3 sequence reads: CASSFSRLTYNEQFF.

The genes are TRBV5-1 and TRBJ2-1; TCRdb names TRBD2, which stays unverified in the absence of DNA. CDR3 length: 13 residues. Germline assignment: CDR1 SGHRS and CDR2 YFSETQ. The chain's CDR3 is CASSLVGRESQFF.